The rows below give T cell receptor beta chains drawn from one sample of a study of neurological immune-mediated disorders. TCRdb used MiXCR to reprocess the 5' RACE reads, holding one entry per CDR3 protein. The table shows about 22,000 distinct CDR3 sequences, with roughly 10% occurring only once. The specimen sequenced was PBMCs. The source is a woman aged 55-69 years with HTLV-1-associated myelopathy (HAM/TSP). Both conserved end residues are part of each CDR3. The D gene is left open where the match is weak. Size is stated for part of the rows, as once, few or many counts, or as a class when the clone is expanded.

d_gene	abundance	v_gene	j_gene	CDR3aa	CDR3nt
NA	many	TRBV20-1	TRBJ1-5	CSAAKGGGSNQPQHF	TGCAGTGCTGCTAAAGGCGGGGGGAGCAATCAGCCCCAGCATTTT
NA	many	TRBV20-1	TRBJ1-1	CSAQKNREKAFF	TGCAGTGCCCAAAAGAACAGGGAAAAAGCTTTCTTT
TRBD1	many	TRBV5-1	TRBJ1-4	CASSARDRGNEKLFF	TGCGCCAGCAGCGCCCGGGACAGGGGTAATGAAAAACTGTTTTTT
NA	medium-sized	TRBV20-1	TRBJ2-7	CSAPAGRYYEQYF	TGCAGTGCTCCAGCGGGCAGATACTACGAGCAGTACTTC
NA	many	TRBV12-3/TRBV12-4	TRBJ2-7	CASSPQQDSYEQYF	TGTGCCAGCAGCCCCCAACAGGACTCCTACGAGCAGTACTTC
NA	many	TRBV20-1	TRBJ2-2	CSAALLSGAFNTGELFF	TGCAGTGCTGCCCTCCTATCGGGGGCTTTTAACACCGGGGAGCTGTTTTTT
NA	many	TRBV5-1	TRBJ1-4	CASSLAVGTVNEKLFF	TGCGCCAGCAGCTTGGCAGTAGGGACGGTGAATGAAAAACTGTTTTTT
NA	NA	TRBV25-1	TRBJ2-3	CASSETDTKYF	TGTGCCAGCAGTGAAACAGATACGAAATATTTT
NA	many	TRBV3-1	TRBJ1-1	CASSQGWGLDTEAFF	TGTGCCAGCAGCCAAGGGTGGGGGCTGGACACTGAAGCTTTCTTT
NA	many	TRBV20-1	TRBJ1-5	CSASAGGRPQPQHF	TGCAGTGCTAGTGCGGGGGGCAGACCTCAGCCCCAGCATTTT
NA	many	TRBV25-1	TRBJ1-5	CASSETGQPQHF	TGTGCCAGCAGTGAAACGGGTCAGCCCCAGCATTTT
TRBD1	many	TRBV29-1	TRBJ2-5	CSGIPGGQETQYF	TGCAGCGGAATTCCAGGGGGCCAAGAGACCCAGTACTTC
NA	many	TRBV6-5	TRBJ1-2	CATTPPERTMGIMWNYGYTF	TGTGCCACCACACCCCCCGAACGAACTATGGGGATCATGTGGAACTATGGCTACACCTTC
NA	many	TRBV5-1	TRBJ1-2	CASSLIPGSNYGYTF	TGCGCCAGCAGCTTGATACCGGGTTCGAACTATGGCTACACCTTC
NA	many	TRBV6-1	TRBJ1-1	CASSKSMNTEAFF	TGTGCCAGCAGTAAATCCATGAACACTGAAGCTTTCTTT
NA	many	TRBV6-1	TRBJ1-1	CASSERFGGQKDEAFF	TGTGCCAGCAGTGAACGATTTGGAGGACAGAAAGATGAAGCTTTCTTT
TRBD1	NA	TRBV25-1	TRBJ2-5	CASSERDRGGKTQYF	TGTGCCAGCAGTGAACGGGACAGGGGAGGAAAGACCCAGTACTTC
TRBD1	many	TRBV5-1	TRBJ1-6	CASPGQYNSPLHF	TGCGCCAGCCCGGGACAGTATAATTCACCCCTCCACTTT
NA	few	TRBV7-7	TRBJ2-2	CASSLAGAGELFF	TGTGCTAGCAGCTTAGCAGGGGCCGGGGAGCTGTTTTTT
NA	medium-sized	TRBV5-1	TRBJ2-3	CASSLGSTDTQYF	TGCGCCAGCAGCCTTGGTAGCACAGATACGCAGTATTTT
NA	many	TRBV10-3	TRBJ1-5	CAISEGGNQPQHF	TGTGCCATCAGTGAGGGGGGCAATCAGCCCCAGCATTTT
NA	many	TRBV10-2	TRBJ2-2	CASKSQNTGELFF	TGCGCCAGCAAGTCGCAGAACACCGGGGAGCTGTTTTTT
NA	few	TRBV5-6	TRBJ1-5	CASSHRVEKQPQHF	TGTGCCAGCAGCCACAGGGTTGAGAAGCAGCCCCAGCATTTT
NA	many	TRBV20-1	TRBJ2-7	CSARGQGSYEQYF	TGCAGTGCTAGAGGGCAGGGGTCCTACGAGCAGTACTTC
TRBD2	many	TRBV7-2	TRBJ2-3	CASSLAGGPMSTDTQYF	TGTGCCAGCAGCCTAGCGGGGGGGCCAATGAGCACAGATACGCAGTATTTT
NA	many	TRBV12-3/TRBV12-4	TRBJ1-5	CASSGNSNQPQHF	TGTGCCAGCAGTGGAAATAGCAATCAGCCCCAGCATTTT
NA	many	TRBV20-1	TRBJ2-7	CSATGESSYEQYF	TGCAGTGCTACAGGGGAAAGCTCCTACGAGCAGTACTTC
NA	many	TRBV5-1	TRBJ1-4	CASSSTQGSAEKLFF	TGCGCCAGCAGCTCGACCCAGGGGAGTGCTGAAAAACTGTTTTTT
TRBD1	many	TRBV4-1	TRBJ1-2	CASSPDRVGYGYTF	TGCGCCAGCAGCCCCGACAGGGTAGGATATGGCTACACCTTC
NA	many	TRBV18	TRBJ1-2	CASSPQGMLNYGYTF	TGTGCCAGCTCACCGCAAGGGATGTTAAACTATGGCTACACCTTC
NA	many	TRBV19	TRBJ1-5	CASSRGRWGQPQHF	TGTGCCAGTAGCAGGGGTAGGTGGGGTCAGCCCCAGCATTTT
TRBD2	many	TRBV20-1	TRBJ2-1	CSAHSGGGNEQFF	TGCAGTGCCCATAGCGGGGGAGGGAATGAGCAGTTCTTC
NA	many	TRBV4-1	TRBJ1-6	CASSQDRTSLMGPLHF	TGCGCCAGCAGCCAAGATAGGACATCCCTAATGGGACCCCTCCACTTT
TRBD1	NA	TRBV5-6	TRBJ1-4	CASILSGTANEKLFF	TGTGCCAGCATCTTGTCTGGGACAGCAAATGAAAAACTGTTTTTT
NA	many	TRBV20-1	TRBJ1-5	CSATPPGNQPQHF	TGCAGTGCTACCCCCCCGGGTAATCAGCCCCAGCATTTT
NA	medium-sized	TRBV15	TRBJ2-7	CATSRDKYRASYEQYF	TGTGCCACCAGCAGAGATAAGTACAGGGCCTCCTACGAGCAGTACTTC
NA	many	TRBV7-2	TRBJ1-5	CASSPGLNNQPQHF	TGTGCCAGCAGCCCCGGGTTGAACAATCAGCCCCAGCATTTT
NA	many	TRBV3-1	TRBJ1-2	CASSPRGATGDYGYTF	TGTGCCAGCAGCCCCCGAGGGGCTACCGGAGACTATGGCTACACCTTC
NA	many	TRBV20-1	TRBJ2-3	CSARVPTWGSTDTQYF	TGCAGTGCTAGAGTACCCACTTGGGGCAGCACAGATACGCAGTATTTT
NA	many	TRBV20-1	TRBJ2-7	CSANRGLRPYEQYF	TGCAGTGCGAATCGAGGACTCCGCCCCTACGAGCAGTACTTC
NA	NA	TRBV6-4	TRBJ1-1	CASSLGEGTEAFF	TGTGCCAGCAGCCTAGGTGAAGGCACTGAAGCTTTCTTT
TRBD1	many	TRBV5-1	TRBJ1-1	CASSFTGAGNTEAFF	TGCGCCAGCAGCTTCACAGGGGCGGGGAACACTGAAGCTTTCTTT
NA	many	TRBV10-3	TRBJ1-5	CAISAVGTPNQPQHF	TGTGCCATCAGCGCAGTCGGGACCCCCAATCAGCCCCAGCATTTT
NA	many	TRBV5-1	TRBJ2-2	CASSFPRGEELFF	TGCGCCAGCAGCTTCCCTCGAGGGGAAGAGCTGTTTTTT
NA	many	TRBV5-5	TRBJ2-3	CASSLGGQEDTQYF	TGTGCCAGCAGCTTAGGGGGGCAAGAAGATACGCAGTATTTT
TRBD1	many	TRBV2	TRBJ1-2	CARRGQVDYGYTF	TGTGCCAGAAGAGGACAGGTTGACTATGGCTACACCTTC
NA	many	TRBV5-1	TRBJ2-7	CASSLGPSLLGGGNEQYF	TGCGCCAGCAGCTTGGGCCCCTCTTTACTAGGAGGGGGGAACGAGCAGTACTTC
NA	few	TRBV10-3	TRBJ1-1	CAISEKGLGTEAFF	TGTGCCATCAGTGAGAAGGGCCTGGGGACTGAAGCTTTCTTT
TRBD2	medium-sized	TRBV20-1	TRBJ2-2	CSARTSNTGELFF	TGCAGTGCTAGGACTAGCAACACCGGGGAGCTGTTTTTT
NA	many	TRBV20-1	TRBJ1-1	CSARVRRPEVKAFF	TGCAGTGCTAGAGTGAGGAGGCCAGAGGTAAAAGCTTTCTTT
TRBD2	many	TRBV30	TRBJ2-1	CAWSRGGSSYNEQFF	TGTGCCTGGAGTCGGGGAGGGAGCTCCTACAATGAGCAGTTCTTC
TRBD2	many	TRBV3-1	TRBJ2-3	CASSLRLAGGPLNTDTQYF	TGTGCCAGCAGCCTTCGACTTGCGGGGGGGCCACTAAACACAGATACGCAGTATTTT
NA	few	TRBV4-1	TRBJ2-1	CASSQGGGYGNEQFF	TGCGCCAGCAGCCAAGGTGGGGGGTACGGTAATGAGCAGTTCTTC
NA	many	TRBV15	TRBJ1-2	CATSSPNRMPHGYTF	TGTGCCACCAGCAGCCCCAACCGAATGCCCCATGGCTACACCTTC
NA	many	TRBV18	TRBJ1-2	CASSLSRDPYGYTF	TGTGCCAGCTCACTAAGCCGGGATCCCTATGGCTACACCTTC
NA	many	TRBV5-1	TRBJ1-2	CASSDGQLLNYGYTF	TGCGCCAGCAGCGACGGACAGCTTCTTAACTATGGCTACACCTTC